This TCR beta chain derives from a study of low-dose radiotherapy and immunotherapy resistance in tumors. This clonotype appeared many times. V was pared by 8 bases and J by 2 bases, with 12 bases between. The CDR3 runs 13 residues. Germline loops: CDR1 DFQATT, CDR2 SNEGSKA (reference sequence). Regarding time point: after trial treatment. Indicated treatment: LDRT plus nivolumab, ipilimumab, low-dose cyclophosphamide and aspirin (RACIN trial). Advanced solid tumors lacking tumor-infiltrating lymphocytes were present in eligible patients. Priming of first-strand cDNA relied on TRAV- and TRBV-specific primers (covering alpha and beta chains). Both a constant-region primer and a V-primer adapter served to amplify TCRs across around 20 PCR cycles. Using its own MiXCR run on the reads, TCRdb lists one record per CDR3 protein. The sample records about 100,000 distinct CDR3 sequences, around 21% being singletons.

V and J are TRBV20-1 and TRBJ2-2; TRBD2 is a possible D gene (6 bases). The specimen was PBMCs, collected after low-dose radiotherapy plus immunotherapy. The source is a male donor with prostate cancer. The CDR3 sequence: CSIHSGNTGELFF. CDR3 nucleotides: TGCAGTATTCATAGCGGAAACACCGGGGAGCTGTTTTTT.